The 26 T cell receptor beta chains in this list originate from one sample, sequenced in a study of blood T cell repertoires in COVID-19. Produced via immunoSEQ multiplex PCR; TCRdb's table is partial and in-frame only. The table shows about 180,000 clones, with around 79% occurring only once. The specimen was peripheral blood. These receptors all come from an older woman with acute or convalescent COVID-19.

Here the CDR3 DNA reads TGTGCCAGCTCACCGCGGGGGACAGGGGCCGGAGAGACCCAGTACTTC. This gives the protein CASSPRGTGAGETQYF. V gene TRBV18 combines with J gene TRBJ2-5; 10 bases map to TRBD1. J gave up 4 bases and V 3 bases, and 8 bases lay outside the gene matches. The V gene's germline CDR1 is KGHSH and CDR2 LQKENI. The CDR3 sequence is 16 residues long.

V gene TRBV5-1 combines with J gene TRBJ2-5; TRBD2 agrees at 9 bases. The CDR3 is made up of 16 amino acids. CDR1 and CDR2 from the germline V gene are SGHRS and YFSETQ. J gave up 2 bases and V 4 bases, and 9 bases lay outside the gene matches. CDR3 bases: TGCGCCAGCAGCGCCTTAGCGGGGGATGCACAAGAGACCCAGTACTTC. Amino acids: CASSALAGDAQETQYF.

This clone was seen only a few times. The rearrangement links TRBV29-1 to TRBJ2-7, with D unclear. V gave up 2 bases and J gave up 9 bases, with 26 bases separating them. The CDR3 spans 16 residues. Germline V gene lookup returns CDR1 SQVTM and CDR2 ANQGSEA. CDR3 residues: CSVEIPDIVRRATQYF. Written as DNA, the CDR3 is TGCAGCGTTGAAATTCCCGATATCGTCAGACGAGCGACGCAGTACTTC.

The J gene is TRBJ1-2, the V gene TRBV12-3 or TRBV12-4; unclear D gene. V shed 7 bases and J shed 4 bases, with 13 bases lying between them. The CDR3 totals 13 residues. The CDR3 DNA follows: TGTGCCAGCACCCTACACGGGTTCTATGGCTACACCTTC. It yields the protein CASTLHGFYGYTF.

The V call is TRBV2, the J call TRBJ2-2, with 10 bases that match TRBD2. This CDR3 has 14 amino acids. Germline V gene sequence: CDR1 SNHLY, CDR2 FYNNEI. With V trimmed by 8 bases and J by 6 bases, 6 bases remained unmatched. CDR3 residues: CASGSGRAAGELFF. CDR3 in DNA: TGTGCCAGCGGAAGCGGGAGGGCCGCCGGGGAGCTGTTTTTT.

This clone came up once. The chain uses TRBV15 and TRBJ1-1, with no clear D. This CDR3 is built from 15 residues. Germline V gene data show CDR1 as LNHNV and CDR2 as YYDKDF (reference sequence). Trimming removed 3 bases from V and 4 bases from J, with 15 bases in between. CDR3 protein: CATSSREGISTEAFF. The CDR3 DNA follows: TGTGCCACCAGCAGTAGGGAGGGAATCAGCACTGAAGCTTTCTTT.

This chain links TRBV19 with TRBJ1-4; D ambiguous. V lost 5 bases and J 4 bases, leaving 14 bases between the germline ends. The CDR3 is 15 residues long. The germline V gene encodes CDR1 LNHDA and CDR2 SQIVND (reference sequence). DNA of the CDR3: TGTGCCAGTAGTGGCGGGCGGCAGAGTAATGAAAAACTGTTTTTT. Its translation is CASSGGRQSNEKLFF.

This clone was found a few times. V usage is TRBV6-6 and J usage is TRBJ2-5; 8 bases align to TRBD1. Per the germline V gene, CDR1 is MNHNY and CDR2 is SVGAGI (reference sequence). The CDR3 contains 15 residues. V trimming: 6 bases; J trimming: 5 bases; junction bases outside the gene matches: 11. This CDR3 reads CASSRAGGVQETQYF. CDR3 DNA: TGTGCCAGCAGCAGGGCAGGGGGCGTTCAGGAGACCCAGTACTTC.

This chain uses TRBV2 with TRBJ2-2; TRBD2 matches at 10 bases. With V trimmed by 8 bases and J by 4 bases, 10 bases remained unmatched. The CDR3 has 16 residues. Per germline, CDR1 SNHLY and CDR2 FYNNEI. CDR3 nucleotide sequence: TGTGCCAGCGGAAGAATAGCGGGAGGAAGCACCGGGGAGCTGTTTTTT. Its translation is CASGRIAGGSTGELFF.

V and J are TRBV2 and TRBJ1-5; tentatively, D is TRBD1 (6 bases). Germline V gene sequence: CDR1 SNHLY, CDR2 FYNNEI. V was shortened by 2 bases and J by 1 base, with 12 bases between the two germline ends. The CDR3 has 16 residues. CDR3: CASSERRGMSNQPQHF. The CDR3 DNA reads as TGTGCCAGCAGTGAACGAAGGGGGATGAGCAATCAGCCCCAGCATTTT. The variable domain in full, with the rest retrieved from reference TRBV2 and TRBJ1-5, is EPEVTQTPSHQVTQMGQEVILRCVPISNHLYFYWYRQILGQKVEFLVSFYNNEISEKSEIFDDQFSVERPDGSNFTLKIRSTKLEDSAMYFCASSERRGMSNQPQHFGDGTRLSIL.

This chain connects TRBV29-1 to TRBJ2-3; 7 nucleotides line up with TRBD2. Trimming cost V 3 bases and J 4 bases; bases outside gene matches: 10. The CDR3 covers 15 residues. Looked up from germline, CDR1 is SQVTM and CDR2 is ANQGSEA. The CDR3 DNA follows: TGCAGCGTTGATGGAAGGACTAGTCAGCCAGATACGCAGTATTTT. Protein product: CSVDGRTSQPDTQYF.

This chain links TRBV19 with TRBJ1-2, with 7 nucleotides matching TRBD1. The V and J ends lost 5 bases and 6 bases, in that order; junction bases with no gene match: 3. The CDR3 runs to 12 residues. Germline CDR1 reads LNHDA; CDR2 reads SQIVND (reference sequence). The CDR3 DNA sequence: TGTGCCAGTAGTGACAGGGAGCATGGCTACACCTTC. This codes for CASSDREHGYTF.

As DNA, the CDR3 is TGTGCCAGCACCAGACTGGGACAGGGGAGCACTGAAGCTTTCTTT. Translation: CASTRLGQGSTEAFF. The chain is built from TRBV2 and TRBJ1-1, with TRBD1 matching over 10 bases. Trimming at V came to 7 bases and at J to 4 bases, leaving 9 bases not matched to a gene. This CDR3 has 15 amino acids. Germline CDR1 is SNHLY and CDR2 is FYNNEI.

The chain uses TRBV19 and TRBJ1-1; D may be TRBD1 (6 bases). V was trimmed by 3 bases and J by 6 bases, leaving 11 bases between them. Germline V gene sequence: CDR1 LNHDA, CDR2 SQIVND (reference sequence). The length of the CDR3 is 13 residues. The CDR3 spells CASSIGAGAEAFF. In nucleotides, the CDR3 is TGTGCCAGTAGTATCGGGGCAGGGGCTGAAGCTTTCTTT.

The V and J genes are TRBV19 and TRBJ1-1; TRBD1 aligns across 8 bases. The V and J ends lost 2 bases and 1 base, in that order; junction bases with no gene match: 3. Germline values: CDR1 LNHDA, CDR2 SQIVND (reference sequence). This CDR3 region has 15 residues. This CDR3 is CASSIKQGANTEAFF. The CDR3, as DNA: TGTGCCAGTAGTATAAAGCAGGGGGCGAACACTGAAGCTTTCTTT.

This chain uses TRBV24-1 with TRBJ2-2, with 7 bases identical to TRBD2. Per germline, CDR1 KGHDR and CDR2 SFDVKD. The CDR3 runs 12 residues. After removal of 10 bases from V and 3 bases from J, the junction contained 1 base not matched to a gene. The CDR3 coding sequence is TGTGCCACACGGGGGGACACCGGGGAGCTGTTTTTT. The encoded protein is CATRGDTGELFF.

The sample holds a few counts of this clone. This chain connects TRBV5-6 to TRBJ2-1; D perhaps matches TRBD2 (6 bases). This CDR3 region has 17 residues. Germline lookup yields CDR1 SGHDT and CDR2 YYEEEE. V was clipped by 3 bases and J by 0 bases, with 16 bases between them. The CDR3 DNA is TGTGCCAGCAGCTCCGGGTTGGGGGGACGCTCCTACAATGAGCAGTTCTTC. Translation gives CASSSGLGGRSYNEQFF.

V usage is TRBV11-3 and J usage is TRBJ1-2, with 9 bases matching TRBD1. Germline V gives CDR1 SGHNT, CDR2 YENEEA. CDR3 length equals 15 residues. V lost 5 bases to trimming and J lost 3 bases; unmatched junction nucleotides: 7. The CDR3 region is CASSGYRGLYYGYTF. In DNA form, the CDR3 reads TGTGCCAGCAGCGGGTACAGGGGGCTTTACTATGGCTACACCTTC.

The rearrangement joins TRBV24-1 to TRBJ2-1; 11 nucleotides align to TRBD2. The CDR3 extends over 16 amino acids. J was trimmed by 5 bases and V by 6 bases; bases with no gene match: 8. Germline V CDR1 and CDR2: KGHDR, SFDVKD. For the CDR3, the DNA is TGTGCCACCAGTCCTAGCGGGAGGACGGGCCACAATGAGCAGTTCTTC. It encodes CATSPSGRTGHNEQFF.

The chain couples TRBV18 to TRBJ2-2; 9 bases are shared with TRBD2. V lost 2 bases and J lost 1; bases outside the gene matches: 5. This CDR3 region has 17 residues. The V gene's germline CDR1 is KGHSH and CDR2 LQKENI. The CDR3 DNA is TGTGCCAGCTCACCAAGGATACTAGCGGGGAACACCGGGGAGCTGTTTTTT. Its translation: CASSPRILAGNTGELFF.

This clone has a single count. The gene calls are TRBV7-8 and TRBJ2-4, with TRBD1 identical over 8 bases. The CDR3 is 14 amino acids. The germline V gene has CDR1 SGHVS and CDR2 FQNEAQ. The J segment lost 9 bases and the V segment lost 2 bases, leaving 6 bases of the junction unmatched. The CDR3 sequence is CASSLSGQGFIQYF. The DNA of the CDR3 is TGTGCCAGCAGCTTAAGCGGACAGGGTTTCATTCAGTACTTC.

This clone was detected many times. V is TRBV3-1 (or the pseudogene TRBV3-2) and J is TRBJ1-2; 8 positions match TRBD1. The CDR3 sequence is 14 residues long. Germline lookup yields CDR1 LGHDT and CDR2 YNNKEL (reference sequence). J gave up 4 bases and V 5 bases, and 6 bases lay outside the gene matches. The CDR3 DNA follows: TGTGCCAGCAGCTCGGACAGGGCAGGCTATGGCTACACCTTC. Residues: CASSSDRAGYGYTF.

This chain uses TRBV6-5 with TRBJ1-6; D might be TRBD1 (6 bases). Trimming cost V 6 bases and J 9 bases, with 15 bases left between them. This CDR3 has 14 residues. Per the germline V gene, CDR1 is MNHEY and CDR2 is SVGAGI. The CDR3 DNA reads TGTGCCAGCAGCGATCGGACAGAGGGTTCACCCCTCCACTTT. Translating gives CASSDRTEGSPLHF.

The chain employs TRBV20-1 and TRBJ2-7; tentative D call: TRBD2 (5 bases). The CDR3 spans 15 residues. CDR1 and CDR2 (germline): DFQATT, SNEGSKA (reference sequence). V was pared by 3 bases and J by 0 bases, with 15 bases between. CDR3 region: CSASPRRGISYEQYF. CDR3 DNA sequence: TGCAGTGCTAGTCCGAGAAGAGGGATCTCCTACGAGCAGTACTTC.

This clone was detected only once. The J gene is TRBJ2-1, the V gene TRBV24-1; 14 nucleotides match TRBD2. The CDR3 covers 19 residues. V was pared by 3 bases and J by 0 bases, with 6 bases of the junction left unmatched. Per germline, CDR1 KGHDR and CDR2 SFDVKD. The CDR3 DNA follows: TGTGCCACCAGTGATAGGGGACTAGCGGGAGAGCCCTCCTACAATGAGCAGTTCTTC. This gives the protein CATSDRGLAGEPSYNEQFF.

A note on this clone: Just one base apart from a much larger clone, this may be a read error. Other DNA sequences of this sample code for an identical CDR3. This rearrangement joins TRBV30 to TRBJ1-3; 7 bases line up with TRBD1. V shed 5 bases, J shed 0 bases, and the junction held 1 base outside the gene matches. Per the germline V gene, CDR1 is GTSNPN and CDR2 is SVGIG (reference sequence). The CDR3 loop spans 13 amino acids. CDR3 sequence reads: CAWGQDSGNTIYF. CDR3 in DNA: TGTGCCTGGGGACAGGACTCTGGAAACACCATATATTTT.